Described below is a single T cell receptor (beta chain) sequence and its context. The source of the sample is a study of blood T cell repertoires in COVID-19. Study-wide context: Acute and convalescent COVID-19 samples came from the United States, Italy and Spain. PBMCs, B-cell-depleted T cells, or T cells provided the cDNA or gDNA that made up the material.

As handled by the study authors: Reference gene primers were amplified, and this amplification served to estimate nucleated cell counts. The method was immunoSEQ multiplex PCR; TCRdb's version includes in-frame clones alone and lacks a portion of them. D and trimming were read from the DNA, whereas the V and J calls and clone size are those reported in that table. Of 140,000 or so clones listed, around 80% were seen once; the top ten hold about 10%. V was cut by 0 bases and J by 3 bases, with 15 bases left in between. The germline V gene encodes CDR1 LGHNA and CDR2 YSLEER. This CDR3 region has 17 residues.

The sample comprised peripheral blood. This sequence originates from a man aged 55 to 70 with active or convalescent COVID-19. The chain has TRBV4-3 and TRBJ1-3, with a possible D match to TRBD1 (6 bases). This CDR3 reads CASSQEGWGLGGNTIYF. The CDR3 nucleotides are TGCGCCAGCAGCCAAGAGGGTTGGGGGCTGGGTGGAAACACCATATATTTT.